What follows are 26 T cell receptor beta chains derived from one specimen sequenced in a study of human T cells and chemical hapten exposure. Time point specified: patch test 3, about 24 weeks after DPC sensitization. Sample treatment: therapeutic diphenylcyclopropenone sensitization with weekly scalp DPC. TCRdb independently ran MiXCR on the RACE reads; one entry per CDR3 protein. The data show about 160,000 distinct CDR3 sequences, about a quarter seen once. The input for sequencing was whole blood, taken in connection with sensitization to the hapten diphenylcyclopropenone (DPC). The receptors here all came from a woman aged 18-30 years with alopecia areata. Some clones in this sample may be carry-over from other donors' samples.

The chain joins TRBV20-1 to TRBJ2-7, with 9 bases matching TRBD1. Germline-derived CDR1 and CDR2 are DFQATT and SNEGSKA (reference sequence). CDR3 length equals 13 residues. The V segment lost 5 bases and the J segment 6 bases; nucleotides outside the gene matches: 8. The CDR3 bases are TGCAGTGCTCGATACAGGGGGCCAGGCGAGCAGTACTTC. Protein product: CSARYRGPGEQYF.

This chain connects TRBV27 to TRBJ2-1; D not resolved. Trimming shortened V by 2 bases and J by 0 bases, and 14 bases separated the two germline ends. The length of the CDR3 is 17 residues. Per the germline V gene, CDR1 is MNHEY and CDR2 is SMNVEV (reference sequence). CDR3 sequence (DNA): TGTGCCAGCAGTTTAGATAGCTGGGCCAGCTCCTACAATGAGCAGTTCTTC. Translation: CASSLDSWASSYNEQFF.

This clonotype was seen more than once but under ten times. J is TRBJ2-3 and V is TRBV7-2; 9 bases agree with TRBD1. In germline, CDR1 is SGHTA, CDR2 FQGNSA. CDR3 length: 14 amino acids. The trim removed 4 bases at V and 5 bases at J, leaving 4 bases unmatched. The chain's CDR3 is CASSSQGAGDTQYF. The CDR3 coding sequence is TGTGCCAGCAGCTCACAGGGGGCTGGAGATACGCAGTATTTT.

This chain connects TRBV29-1 to TRBJ2-7, with TRBD1 matching 9 bases. Per germline, CDR1 SQVTM and CDR2 ANQGSEA. The ends lost 6 bases at V and 0 bases at J; junction bases unmatched: 9. The length of the CDR3 is 15 residues. The CDR3 here is CSVDLGQGFSYEQYF. The CDR3 DNA is TGCAGCGTGGATTTAGGACAGGGGTTCTCCTACGAGCAGTACTTC.

V gene TRBV24-1 combines with J gene TRBJ2-2; 8 bases map to TRBD2. CDR1 KGHDR and CDR2 SFDVKD come from the germline V gene. Trimming at V came to 2 bases and at J to 4 bases, leaving 8 bases not matched to a gene. This CDR3 contains 17 residues. CDR3 DNA sequence: TGTGCCACCAGTGATTGGAAAGCGGGAGCGACCACCGGGGAGCTGTTTTTT. Its translation: CATSDWKAGATTGELFF.

This chain connects TRBV4-3 to TRBJ2-5, with 9 bases aligning to TRBD1. The J segment lost 5 bases and the V segment lost 2 bases, leaving 3 bases of the junction unmatched. Germline lookup yields CDR1 LGHNA and CDR2 YSLEER. This CDR3 spans 14 amino acids. The CDR3 region is CASSQRQGVETQYF. The CDR3 DNA reads as TGCGCCAGCAGCCAAAGACAGGGGGTCGAGACCCAGTACTTC.

The J gene is TRBJ2-3, the V gene TRBV7-2, with 10 bases lining up with TRBD2. In germline, CDR1 is SGHTA, CDR2 FQGNSA. Trimming removed 5 bases from V and 0 bases from J; junction bases left unmatched: 11. This CDR3 has 18 amino acids. The CDR3 DNA reads TGTGCCAGCAGCCTCACCGCCTTACTAGCGGGAAGCACAGATACGCAGTATTTT. Translated: CASSLTALLAGSTDTQYF. Combining the CDR3 with reference TRBV7-2 and TRBJ2-3 gives the whole variable domain GAGVSQSPSNKVTEKGKDVELRCDPISGHTALYWYRQSLGQGLEFLIYFQGNSAPDKSGLPSDRFSAERTGGSVSTLTIQRTQQEDSAVYLCASSLTALLAGSTDTQYFGPGTRLTVL.

The CDR3 DNA follows: TGCGCCAGCAGCCAAGGGGGGATAAACAGGGGTGGGAATGTCAATCAGCCCCAGCATTTT. Protein: CASSQGGINRGGNVNQPQHF. The V and J genes are TRBV4-3 and TRBJ1-5, with TRBD1 identical over 7 bases. The CDR3 consists of 20 residues. Germline CDR1 LGHNA, CDR2 YSLEER. Germline trimming cut 1 base from V and 3 bases from J; bases unmatched to any gene: 18.

The rearrangement uses TRBV2 and TRBJ2-3; D remains ambiguous. CDR1 is SNHLY, CDR2 FYNNEI, per germline. V gave up 6 bases and J gave up 3 bases, with 10 bases separating them. There are 13 residues in the CDR3. The CDR3 is CASSRAWTDTQYF. The CDR3 nucleotides read TGTGCCAGCAGCCGAGCCTGGACAGATACGCAGTATTTT.

The chain joins TRBV27 to TRBJ2-3; D might be TRBD1 or TRBD2, each matching 5 bases. CDR3 length: 15 residues. The V gene lost 7 bases and the J gene lost 0 bases, with 14 bases spanning the gap. CDR1 is MNHEY and CDR2 is SMNVEV in the germline V gene (reference sequence). CDR3 sequence reads: CASKLGVTSTDTQYF. CDR3 nucleotides: TGTGCCAGCAAACTAGGGGTGACTAGCACAGATACGCAGTATTTT.

This chain links TRBV5-1 with TRBJ2-5; 10 positions match TRBD2. The CDR3 consists of 16 residues. Germline assignment: CDR1 SGHRS and CDR2 YFSETQ. Trimming cost V 4 bases and J 4 bases; bases outside gene matches: 10. The CDR3 region has the DNA TGCGCCAGCAGCCCGGCCCCTAGCGGGAGTGGAGAGACCCAGTACTTC. Amino acid sequence: CASSPAPSGSGETQYF.

A few counts support this clonotype. The chain joins TRBV4-3 to TRBJ2-3, with TRBD2 as a possible D gene (5 bases). CDR1 and CDR2 from the germline V gene are LGHNA and YSLEER. This CDR3 spans 16 amino acids. V was trimmed by 4 bases and J by 2 bases, leaving 16 bases between them. The CDR3 DNA reads as TGCGCCAGCAGCCTCTCGGGTGGGAGACCCACAGATACGCAGTATTTT. Translating it yields CASSLSGGRPTDTQYF.

Only a few counts were recorded for this clonotype. J is TRBJ2-7 and V is TRBV3-1; no clear D. Trimming took 0 bases from V and 2 from J, leaving 14 bases between them. Germline loops: CDR1 LGHDT, CDR2 YNNKEL (reference sequence). The CDR3 has 16 residues. This chain's CDR3 is CASSQEGSVPPYEQYF. The CDR3 DNA reads as TGTGCCAGCAGCCAAGAAGGCTCCGTCCCACCCTACGAGCAGTACTTC.

The chain couples TRBV7-8 to TRBJ2-7; tentatively, D is TRBD1 (5 bases). V was pared by 1 base and J by 9 bases, with 16 bases between. The CDR3 spans 14 residues. Germline V lookup: CDR1 SGHVS, CDR2 FQNEAQ. Written as DNA, the CDR3 is TGTGCCAGCAGCTTAGAGGGGTTGAAGTGGTCGCAGTACTTC. Protein sequence: CASSLEGLKWSQYF.

The genes are TRBV5-1 and TRBJ1-2; D is undetermined. The CDR3 extends over 12 amino acids. Germline V lookup: CDR1 SGHRS, CDR2 YFSETQ. The V end lost 0 bases, the J end lost 3 bases, and 3 bases lay between the germline ends. CDR3: CASSLGDYGYTF. CDR3 sequence (DNA): TGCGCCAGCAGCTTGGGAGACTATGGCTACACCTTC.

The rearrangement joins TRBV7-8 to TRBJ2-3; the match to TRBD2 covers 7 bases. The CDR3 runs to 14 residues. Germline lookup yields CDR1 SGHVS and CDR2 FQNEAQ. V gave up 7 bases and J gave up 1 base; unmatched junction bases: 5. The CDR3: CASTRAGGTDTQYF. CDR3 bases: TGTGCCAGCACCCGTGCGGGGGGCACAGATACGCAGTATTTT.

In this sample, this clonotype turned up a few times. The genes are TRBV20-1 and TRBJ2-3, with D perhaps matching TRBD1 or TRBD2 (6 bases each). V was trimmed by 6 bases and J by 6 bases, leaving 19 bases between them. Per germline, CDR1 DFQATT and CDR2 SNEGSKA (reference sequence). The CDR3 spans 14 residues. CDR3 DNA: TGCAGTGCCAGAAGGGGGACTCCCATGGATACGCAGTATTTT. It translates to CSARRGTPMDTQYF.

The chain combines TRBV18 with TRBJ1-1; 7 bases are a match to TRBD1. V shed 6 bases, J shed 1 base, and the junction held 8 bases outside the gene matches. The V gene's germline CDR1 is KGHSH and CDR2 LQKENI. The CDR3 contains 15 residues. Here the CDR3 DNA reads TGTGCCAGCTCTCGTGGTTCAGGGGGGAACACTGAAGCTTTCTTT. Its translation is CASSRGSGGNTEAFF.

The V gene is TRBV10-2, the J gene TRBJ2-1; D unresolved. The germline CDR1 and CDR2 sequences are WSHSY and SAAADI. The CDR3 length is 13 residues. V lost 7 bases, J lost 4 bases, and 11 bases lay in between. The CDR3: CASTRPEYNEQFF. In nucleotides, the CDR3 is TGCGCCAGCACCCGACCGGAGTACAATGAGCAGTTCTTC.

A few counts support this clonotype. DNA for the CDR3: TGCGCCAGCAGCCAAGATCACCAGGGCCGGAGGGAGCAGTTCTTC. Translation gives CASSQDHQGRREQFF. The chain links TRBV4-1 to TRBJ2-1, with D tentatively TRBD1 or TRBD2 (5 bases each). Per germline, CDR1 MGHRA and CDR2 YSYEKL. There are 15 residues in the CDR3. V shed 0 bases and J shed 10 bases, with 16 bases lying between them.

The table lists this clonotype with a few counts. The genes are TRBV5-1 and TRBJ1-2; no clear D gene. V lost 4 bases, J lost 7 bases, and 20 bases lay in between. Germline V CDR1 and CDR2: SGHRS, YFSETQ. The CDR3 contains 15 residues. The CDR3 coding sequence is TGCGCCAGCAGCAGAGAGGACGGACTCGGTCCTGGCTACACCTTC. Its protein is CASSREDGLGPGYTF.

V is TRBV2 and J is TRBJ1-5; the D gene is possibly TRBD1 (5 bases). This CDR3 contains 14 residues. Germline CDR1 reads SNHLY; CDR2 reads FYNNEI. Deletions cut 7 bases from V and 2 bases from J, with 12 bases between. The CDR3 nucleotides are TGTGCCAGCATGGAGGGGTTAGGCAATCAGCCCCAGCATTTT. The encoded protein is CASMEGLGNQPQHF.

This clonotype was counted between two and nine times. This chain connects TRBV4-2 to TRBJ2-7; 8 bases fit TRBD2. The CDR3 has 18 amino acids. Germline CDR1 is LGHNA and CDR2 is YNFKEQ. Unmatched junction bases numbered 15, after V lost 1 base and J lost 4 bases. The CDR3 DNA reads as TGTGCCAGCAGCCAAGGGGACGGGTGGAGCGGGGGCACTTACGAGCAGTACTTC. This gives the protein CASSQGDGWSGGTYEQYF.

This clonotype showed up just a few times. One end of the junction fails to match germline, which may point to a read error. This sequence joins TRBV6-1 and TRBJ1-6, with 7 bases matching TRBD1. This CDR3 comprises 13 residues. Germline V gene sequence: CDR1 MNHNS, CDR2 SASEGT. CDR3 sequence: CAGRQGYNSPLHF. CDR3 DNA sequence: TGTGCCGGCAGACAGGGTTATAATTCACCCCTCCACTTT.

The table lists this clonotype with many counts. The rearrangement links TRBV5-1 to TRBJ1-6; the D is unclear. With 6 bases removed from V and 10 bases from J, the gap between germline ends came to 14 bases. This CDR3 is built from 13 residues. Germline V CDR1 and CDR2: SGHRS, YFSETQ. CDR3 protein: CASNPSNGSPLHF. The CDR3 DNA follows: TGCGCCAGCAACCCCAGCAATGGCTCACCCCTCCACTTT. Full variable domain (missing parts from reference TRBV5-1 and TRBJ1-6): KAGVTQTPRYLIKTRGQQVTLSCSPISGHRSVSWYQQTPGQGLQFLFEYFSETQRNKGNFPGRFSGRQFSNSRSEMNVSTLELGDSALYLCASNPSNGSPLHFGNGTRLTVT.

This clonotype was picked up a small number of times. The rearrangement joins TRBV10-2 to TRBJ2-2; unclear D gene. The length of the CDR3 is 13 residues. CDR1 is WSHSY, CDR2 SAAADI, per germline. The V end was cut by 8 bases, the J end by 6 bases, with 13 bases between. CDR3 coding DNA: TGCGCCAGCGGGGTAGTTAGTCCCGGGGAGCTGTTTTTT. It specifies CASGVVSPGELFF.